This is a list of T cell receptor beta chains from one sample in a study of T cell repertoires in cytomegalovirus infection. TCRdb re-derived calls from the reads in MiXCR, one entry per CDR3 protein. This sample has around 290,000 distinct CDR3 sequences, with over 20% found just once. Sequenced input: PBMCs. These receptors came from a human donor in good health (CMV status not recorded). Some clones in this sample may be carry-over from other donors' samples. The CDR3 runs from the conserved cysteine through the conserved F or W. A D gene is named only where the DNA matches it firmly. Not all rows give a size; the values are once, few, many and, for expanded clones, a class.

>TRBJ2-1|TRBV7-8|-|16|-
TGTGCCAGCAGCCCCGTGGTTGGGAGCAACCACAATGAGCAGTTCTTC
CASSPVVGSNHNEQFF
>TRBJ1-1|TRBV20-1|-|15|TRBD1
TGCAGTGCTGCGAGGGGGGACAGAGGGAACACTGAAGCTTTCTTT
CSAARGDRGNTEAFF
>TRBJ2-3|TRBV11-2|many|14|-
TGTGCCAGCAGCTTCTCGGCTAGCACAGATACGCAGTATTTT
CASSFSASTDTQYF
>TRBJ2-5|TRBV20-1|few|10|-
TGCAGTGCTAGTCTTGGGGGCCAGTACTTC
CSASLGGQYF
>TRBJ1-2|TRBV5-1|-|15|TRBD1
TGCGCCAGCAGCTTGGGCCCACAGGGGGAAGATGGCTACACCTTC
CASSLGPQGEDGYTF
>TRBJ2-1|TRBV7-2|few|17|-
TGTGCCAGCAGCCCAATGGGGGGCCTTAGCTCCTACAATGAGCAGTTCTTC
CASSPMGGLSSYNEQFF
>TRBJ2-4|TRBV11-3|-|14|TRBD1
TGTGCCAGCAGCCGGCGGGACAGGGCAAACATTCAGTACTTC
CASSRRDRANIQYF
>TRBJ1-5|TRBV7-2|many|15|-
TGTGCCAGCAGCTTAGTCAATCAGGACAATCAGCCCCAGCATTTT
CASSLVNQDNQPQHF
>TRBJ2-5|TRBV20-1|many|12|-
TGCAGTGCTAGCAGACTCCAAGAGACCCAGTACTTC
CSASRLQETQYF
>TRBJ1-5|TRBV19|-|17|-
TGTGCCAGTAGTTCATGGGGCGCTGGGGCCAGCAATCAGCCCCAGCATTTT
CASSSWGAGASNQPQHF
>TRBJ2-5|TRBV20-1|-|15|-
TGCAGTGCTAGAGATCGTACTAGATCGGGAGAGACCCAGTACTTC
CSARDRTRSGETQYF
>TRBJ2-7|TRBV11-2|few|15|-
TGTGCCAGCAGCCGTCCGGGATCCTCCTCCTACGAGCAGTACTTC
CASSRPGSSSYEQYF
>TRBJ2-2|TRBV20-1|few|14|-
TGCAGTTCGAGGGGCCGGGGGGCACCCGGGGAGCTGTTTTTT
CSSRGRGAPGELFF
>TRBJ2-7|TRBV14|few|16|-
TGTGCCAGCAGCCGCAAAACGGGACTGCCTCCCTACGAGCAGTACTTC
CASSRKTGLPPYEQYF
>TRBJ2-1|TRBV2|-|15|-
TGTGCCAGCAGTGAAGGGGGACGGTCCTACAATGAGCAGTTCTTC
CASSEGGRSYNEQFF
>TRBJ2-1|TRBV6-1|few|15|TRBD1
TGTGCCAGCACCCGAGGGGGGACAGGCTACAATGAGCAGTTCTTC
CASTRGGTGYNEQFF
>TRBJ1-5|TRBV28|-|12|-
TGTGCCAGCAGTTTACGAGGGGAGCCCCAGCATTTT
CASSLRGEPQHF
>TRBJ2-2|TRBV20-1|-|17|-
TGCAGTGCTAGAGATCTGTTCGACAGAGGCTTCACCGGGGAGCTGTTTTTT
CSARDLFDRGFTGELFF
>TRBJ2-5|TRBV24-1|-|14|-
TGTGCCACCAGTGGGACAGACACACAAGAGACCCAGTACTTC
CATSGTDTQETQYF
>TRBJ2-4|TRBV2|-|17|TRBD2
TGTGCCAGTTCCCGGACTAGCGGGATGACAGCCAAAAACATTCAGTACTTC
CASSRTSGMTAKNIQYF
>TRBJ2-1|TRBV15|few|16|TRBD1
TGTGCCACCAGCAGAGGGACAGGGGTCAGCTACAATGAGCAGTTCTTC
CATSRGTGVSYNEQFF
>TRBJ2-5|TRBV7-2|many|13|-
TGTGCCAGCAGCCAAAGGAGGCCGGAGACCCAGTACTTC
CASSQRRPETQYF
>TRBJ1-5|TRBV12-3/TRBV12-4|few|17|TRBD1
TGTGCCAGCAGTTTAGCGAGGAAGGGGGCGGGAGATCAGCCCCAGCATTTT
CASSLARKGAGDQPQHF
>TRBJ2-3|TRBV20-1|few|14|TRBD1
TGCAGTGCTCGGGACAGGTTAGGCACAGATACGCAGTATTTT
CSARDRLGTDTQYF
>TRBJ2-1|TRBV6-2/TRBV6-3|-|17|-
TGTGCCAGCAGTTACTCGATGGGGTTCGCAAACTACAATGAGCAGTTCTTC
CASSYSMGFANYNEQFF
>TRBJ2-7|TRBV7-6|few|14|TRBD1
TGTGCCAGCAGCTCAAGGACAGGGACTTACGAGCAGTACTTC
CASSSRTGTYEQYF
>TRBJ1-2|TRBV19|-|14|-
TGTGCCAGTAGTACCCTGGAGGGTTCGGGTGGCTACACCTTC
CASSTLEGSGGYTF
>TRBJ2-6|TRBV28|-|16|-
TGTGCCAGCAGTTCTGAGGGGGTCTCTGGGGCCAACGTCCTGACTTTC
CASSSEGVSGANVLTF
>TRBJ1-2|TRBV19|-|13|TRBD1
TGTGCCAGTGCGGGGACAGCTAACTATGGCTACACCTTC
CASAGTANYGYTF
>TRBJ1-1|TRBV10-3|-|14|-
TGTGCCATCAGTGAGTTACAGATGAACACTGAAGCTTTCTTT
CAISELQMNTEAFF
>TRBJ2-7|TRBV28|many|12|TRBD1
TGTGCCAGCAGTACGGACAGGGTCGAGCAGTACTTC
CASSTDRVEQYF
>TRBJ1-5|TRBV7-2|many|14|-
TGTGCCAGCAGCTTAGGAGGGGGCAATCAGCCCCAGCATTTT
CASSLGGGNQPQHF
>TRBJ2-7|TRBV6-5|many|14|TRBD1
TGTGCCAGCAGTTACTCGGGACAGGACTACGAGCAGTACTTC
CASSYSGQDYEQYF
>TRBJ1-5|TRBV5-5|-|15|-
TGTGCCAGCAGCTTGGTTGGGGTTGGCAATCAGCCCCAGCATTTT
CASSLVGVGNQPQHF
>TRBJ1-1|TRBV29-1|-|15|-
TGCAGCGTCGCTAGTGGGATCTGGATGAACACTGAAGCTTTCTTT
CSVASGIWMNTEAFF
>TRBJ2-5|TRBV10-2|-|15|TRBD2
TGCGCCAGCAGAGGGACTAGCGGTGCGCAAGAGACCCAGTACTTC
CASRGTSGAQETQYF
>TRBJ1-5|TRBV29-1|-|13|-
TGCAGCGTTCAAGAAGGTTTCAATCAGCCCCAGCATTTT
CSVQEGFNQPQHF
>TRBJ1-1|TRBV5-1|-|15|-
TGCGCCAGCAGTCGAGGGGGGTGGGAGGACACTGAAGCTTTCTTT
CASSRGGWEDTEAFF
>TRBJ1-2|TRBV11-2|few|14|-
TGTGCCAGCAGCTTAGCTCTCCGGGACTATGGCTACACCTTC
CASSLALRDYGYTF
>TRBJ2-1|TRBV7-6|many|17|-
TGTGCCAGCAGCCTCACGAGGGGGGGAGTATACTACAATGAGCAGTTCTTC
CASSLTRGGVYYNEQFF
>TRBJ2-1|TRBV20-1|-|16|-
TGCAGTGCTAAGCCCCCGGGGACCGGAGTCTACAATGAGCAGTTCTTC
CSAKPPGTGVYNEQFF
>TRBJ2-3|TRBV11-2|few|14|-
TGTGCCAGCAGCTTAGACCTACAGGAAGATACGCAGTATTTT
CASSLDLQEDTQYF
>TRBJ1-1|TRBV29-1|few|14|-
TGCAGCGTTTTGGCCGAGCCCAGTAACACTGAAGCTTTCTTT
CSVLAEPSNTEAFF
>TRBJ2-4|TRBV6-2/TRBV6-3|many|16|-
TGTGCCAGCAGCGACCCGGGGCCTGGAGCCAAAAACATTCAGTACTTC
CASSDPGPGAKNIQYF
>TRBJ2-3|TRBV7-9|few|16|-
TGTGCCAGCAGCCCCGGGACTTACGCTAGCACAGATACGCAGTATTTT
CASSPGTYASTDTQYF
>TRBJ1-1|TRBV20-1|-|13|-
TGCAGTGCTAGAGACAGGGATTTGGCTGAAGCTTTCTTT
CSARDRDLAEAFF
>TRBJ1-4|TRBV11-2|many|16|TRBD1
TGTGCCAGCAGCTCCCGACGGGACAGGGGTGGGGAAAAACTGTTTTTT
CASSSRRDRGGEKLFF
>TRBJ1-2|TRBV24-1|few|11|-
TGTGCCACCAGTGATTTCTCTGGCTACACCTTC
CATSDFSGYTF